This T cell receptor beta chain originates from a study of blood T cell repertoires in COVID-19. Study-level background: COVID-19 samples collected from the United States, Italy and Spain covered acute and convalescent phases. PBMCs, B-cell-depleted T cells, or T cells were the source of the cDNA or gDNA that made up the material.

Followed longitudinally, the Seattle patients had been enrolled during active infection. Original data processing: How many nucleated cells were present was estimated from reference gene primer amplification. TCRdb keeps only in-frame clones here, not all; method: immunoSEQ multiplex PCR. V and J calls plus clone size are reproduced from that table; the DNA served to infer D and trimming. The sample has 450,000 or so clones; 70% to 90% are singletons. The sequencing input was peripheral blood. The receptor was isolated from a man aged 18 to 29 with COVID-19, enrolled during active disease.

The CDR3 loop reads CASSYSASGVQETQYF. The CDR3, as DNA: TGTGCCAGCAGTTACTCGGCCAGCGGGGTTCAAGAGACCCAGTACTTC. This chain links TRBV6-5 with TRBJ2-5; 7 nucleotides align to TRBD2. CDR1 is MNHEY and CDR2 is SVGAGI in the germline V gene. J lost 2 bases, V lost 0 bases, and 6 bases had no gene match. CDR3 length equals 16 residues.